A selection of T cell receptor beta chains follows, all from one sample in a study of vaccination and CD4 T cells after COVID-19. Which antigens these TCRs recognize remains unknown. Each CDR3 protein is one row after TCRdb ran MiXCR on the PCR reads. The sample lists 7,000 or so distinct CDR3 sequences, 40% to 55% occurring once. Sequencing was carried out using CD4+ T cells from blood, cultured in vitro. Every receptor here comes from a human donor in good health. Both conserved end residues are part of each CDR3. The D gene is left open where the match is weak. Clone size is not always given. Where it is, it says once, few, many or a class for expanded clones.

j_call: TRBJ2-7; clone_size: .; d_call: TRBD1; v_call: TRBV7-2; cdr3_aa: CASSQQTGTYEQYF; cdr3_nt: TGTGCCAGCAGCCAACAGACAGGGACCTACGAGCAGTACTTC
j_call: TRBJ2-7; clone_size: medium-sized; d_call: .; v_call: TRBV28; cdr3_aa: CASSSVMGHPSYEQYF; cdr3_nt: TGTGCCAGCAGTTCCGTTATGGGCCATCCCTCCTACGAGCAGTACTTC
j_call: TRBJ2-1; clone_size: .; d_call: TRBD2; v_call: TRBV25-1; cdr3_aa: CASSGGTSTFF; cdr3_nt: TGTGCCAGCAGTGGTGGGACTAGCACGTTCTTC
j_call: TRBJ1-2; clone_size: few; d_call: TRBD1; v_call: TRBV14; cdr3_aa: CASSQGTGINYGYTF; cdr3_nt: TGTGCCAGCAGCCAAGGGACAGGGATTAACTATGGCTACACCTTC
j_call: TRBJ2-3; clone_size: .; d_call: TRBD2; v_call: TRBV2; cdr3_aa: CASARTSGWGTDTQYF; cdr3_nt: TGTGCCAGCGCACGGACTAGCGGGTGGGGCACAGATACGCAGTATTTT
j_call: TRBJ1-1; clone_size: .; d_call: .; v_call: TRBV18; cdr3_aa: CASSPLGGYVSTEAFF; cdr3_nt: TGTGCCAGCTCACCATTGGGGGGCTATGTGAGCACTGAAGCTTTCTTT
j_call: TRBJ2-3; clone_size: .; d_call: TRBD2; v_call: TRBV7-8; cdr3_aa: CASTRTTSGVLTDTQYF; cdr3_nt: TGTGCCAGCACACGAACAACTAGCGGTGTGCTCACAGATACGCAGTATTTT
j_call: TRBJ2-2; clone_size: .; d_call: .; v_call: TRBV21-1; cdr3_aa: CASSFSAGANTGELFF; cdr3_nt: TGTGCCAGCAGCTTTTCGGCGGGGGCGAACACCGGGGAGCTGTTTTTT
j_call: TRBJ1-1; clone_size: .; d_call: TRBD1; v_call: TRBV19; cdr3_aa: CASSANRGLNTEAFF; cdr3_nt: TGTGCCAGTAGCGCCAACAGGGGGTTGAACACTGAAGCTTTCTTT
j_call: TRBJ2-7; clone_size: .; d_call: .; v_call: TRBV6-5; cdr3_aa: CASSYSTGKGQYYEQYF; cdr3_nt: TGTGCCAGCAGTTACTCAACAGGGAAAGGTCAATACTACGAGCAGTACTTC
j_call: TRBJ1-6; clone_size: .; d_call: .; v_call: TRBV15; cdr3_aa: CATSRDRFFGGSSPLHF; cdr3_nt: TGTGCCACCAGCAGAGATAGGTTTTTTGGTGGCAGTTCACCCCTCCACTTT
j_call: TRBJ1-2; clone_size: few; d_call: .; v_call: TRBV15; cdr3_aa: CATSRGGSNGYTF; cdr3_nt: TGTGCCACCAGCAGAGGGGGGTCTAATGGCTACACCTTC
j_call: TRBJ1-2; clone_size: .; d_call: .; v_call: TRBV24-1; cdr3_aa: CATSDSVDGYTF; cdr3_nt: TGTGCCACCAGTGATAGTGTCGATGGCTACACCTTC
j_call: TRBJ1-2; clone_size: .; d_call: .; v_call: TRBV11-2; cdr3_aa: CASSAGQGRNFEHYGYTF; cdr3_nt: TGTGCCAGCAGCGCAGGGCAGGGGCGAAATTTTGAGCACTATGGCTACACCTTC
j_call: TRBJ1-1; clone_size: few; d_call: TRBD1; v_call: TRBV27; cdr3_aa: CASRAGTGEKNTEAFF; cdr3_nt: TGTGCCAGCAGGGCAGGGACAGGGGAAAAGAACACTGAAGCTTTCTTT
j_call: TRBJ2-2; clone_size: .; d_call: TRBD1; v_call: TRBV10-2; cdr3_aa: CASSTGVGELFF; cdr3_nt: TGCGCCAGCAGCACAGGGGTCGGGGAGCTGTTTTTT
j_call: TRBJ1-1; clone_size: .; d_call: .; v_call: TRBV29-1; cdr3_aa: CSVGGKMNTEAFF; cdr3_nt: TGCAGCGTCGGAGGGAAGATGAACACTGAAGCTTTCTTT
j_call: TRBJ2-7; clone_size: once; d_call: .; v_call: TRBV29-1; cdr3_aa: CSVGQGSYEQYF; cdr3_nt: TGCAGCGTTGGCCAAGGCTCCTACGAGCAGTACTTC
j_call: TRBJ2-7; clone_size: .; d_call: .; v_call: TRBV10-1; cdr3_aa: CASSEDISYEQYF; cdr3_nt: TGCGCCAGCAGTGAGGACATCTCCTACGAGCAGTACTTC
j_call: TRBJ1-5; clone_size: .; d_call: .; v_call: TRBV20-1; cdr3_aa: CSAREVMLSNQPQHF; cdr3_nt: TGCAGTGCTAGAGAAGTAATGCTGAGTAATCAGCCCCAGCATTTT
j_call: TRBJ1-3; clone_size: .; d_call: .; v_call: TRBV9; cdr3_aa: CASSVYSGTGNTIYF; cdr3_nt: TGTGCCAGCAGCGTATACTCGGGGACTGGAAACACCATATATTTT
j_call: TRBJ1-1; clone_size: .; d_call: .; v_call: TRBV5-1; cdr3_aa: CASSAMASLMNTEAFF; cdr3_nt: TGCGCCAGCAGCGCAATGGCCTCTCTAATGAACACTGAAGCTTTCTTT
j_call: TRBJ2-1; clone_size: .; d_call: .; v_call: TRBV20-1; cdr3_aa: CSARRLAAEQFF; cdr3_nt: TGCAGTGCTAGACGTCTGGCAGCTGAGCAGTTCTTC
j_call: TRBJ2-7; clone_size: .; d_call: TRBD1; v_call: TRBV2; cdr3_aa: CASKRTGGSEQYF; cdr3_nt: TGTGCCAGCAAAAGGACAGGGGGGAGTGAGCAGTACTTC
j_call: TRBJ2-4; clone_size: .; d_call: TRBD2; v_call: TRBV6-1; cdr3_aa: CASSEAGGTKNIQYF; cdr3_nt: TGTGCCAGCAGTGAGGCGGGGGGCACCAAAAACATTCAGTACTTC
j_call: TRBJ2-5; clone_size: few; d_call: TRBD2; v_call: TRBV2; cdr3_aa: CASRSGTSGSETQYF; cdr3_nt: TGTGCCAGCAGATCGGGGACTAGCGGGTCTGAGACCCAGTACTTC
j_call: TRBJ1-2; clone_size: .; d_call: TRBD1; v_call: TRBV5-1; cdr3_aa: CASSSTGTQSGYTF; cdr3_nt: TGCGCCAGCAGCTCGACAGGGACTCAGAGTGGCTACACCTTC
j_call: TRBJ2-1; clone_size: few; d_call: TRBD2; v_call: TRBV7-8; cdr3_aa: CASSILAGSSYNEQFF; cdr3_nt: TGTGCCAGCAGCATTCTAGCGGGTAGCTCCTACAATGAGCAGTTCTTC
j_call: TRBJ1-2; clone_size: .; d_call: TRBD1; v_call: TRBV5-1; cdr3_aa: CASSSTGDYGYTF; cdr3_nt: TGCGCCAGCAGCTCTACAGGGGACTATGGCTACACCTTC
j_call: TRBJ2-1; clone_size: .; d_call: .; v_call: TRBV7-2; cdr3_aa: CASSLRPPDPLLKYNEQFF; cdr3_nt: TGTGCCAGCAGCTTAAGGCCCCCCGATCCTTTACTAAAATACAATGAGCAGTTCTTC
j_call: TRBJ2-5; clone_size: large; d_call: TRBD1; v_call: TRBV6-1; cdr3_aa: CASRATGGRLETQYF; cdr3_nt: TGTGCCAGCAGGGCGACAGGGGGTCGGCTGGAGACCCAGTACTTC
j_call: TRBJ1-2; clone_size: few; d_call: TRBD1; v_call: TRBV11-2; cdr3_aa: CASSSDRGVNYGYTF; cdr3_nt: TGTGCCAGCAGCTCCGACAGGGGCGTTAACTATGGCTACACCTTC
j_call: TRBJ1-5; clone_size: .; d_call: .; v_call: TRBV6-2/TRBV6-3; cdr3_aa: CASSYSPPTTQPQHF; cdr3_nt: TGTGCCAGCAGTTACTCTCCCCCAACTACTCAGCCCCAGCATTTT
j_call: TRBJ1-2; clone_size: few; d_call: TRBD1; v_call: TRBV6-2/TRBV6-3; cdr3_aa: CASSRDRGNGYTF; cdr3_nt: TGTGCCAGCAGTCGAGACAGGGGTAACGGCTACACCTTC
j_call: TRBJ2-3; clone_size: .; d_call: .; v_call: TRBV6-2/TRBV6-3; cdr3_aa: CASTQGDTQYF; cdr3_nt: TGTGCCAGCACCCAAGGGGATACGCAGTATTTT
j_call: TRBJ1-1; clone_size: few; d_call: .; v_call: TRBV6-1; cdr3_aa: CASSGRYRVKNTEAFF; cdr3_nt: TGTGCCAGCAGTGGTAGGTACAGGGTAAAGAACACTGAAGCTTTCTTT
j_call: TRBJ2-2; clone_size: .; d_call: .; v_call: TRBV9; cdr3_aa: CASSARDSRGTGELFF; cdr3_nt: TGTGCCAGCAGCGCCCGGGACTCGAGGGGGACCGGGGAGCTGTTTTTT